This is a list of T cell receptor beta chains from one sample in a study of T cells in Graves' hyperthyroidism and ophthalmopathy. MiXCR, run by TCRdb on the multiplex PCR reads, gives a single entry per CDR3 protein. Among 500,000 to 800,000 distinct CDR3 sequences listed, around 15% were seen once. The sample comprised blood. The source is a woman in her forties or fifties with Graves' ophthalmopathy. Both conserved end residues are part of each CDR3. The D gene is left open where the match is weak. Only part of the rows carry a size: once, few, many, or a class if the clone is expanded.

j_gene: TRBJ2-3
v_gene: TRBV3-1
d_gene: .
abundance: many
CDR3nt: TGTGCCAGCAGCCAGATGACTAGCACAGATACGCAGTATTTT
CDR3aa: CASSQMTSTDTQYF

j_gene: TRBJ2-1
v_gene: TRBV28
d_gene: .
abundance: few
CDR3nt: TGTGCCAGCAGTTTAGGTCTAGCCCCTCCATACAATGAGCAGTTCTTC
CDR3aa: CASSLGLAPPYNEQFF

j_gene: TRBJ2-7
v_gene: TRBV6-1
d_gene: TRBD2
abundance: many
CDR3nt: TGTGCCAGCAGTCAAGTAGCGGGAAATCAGTACGAGCAGTACTTC
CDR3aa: CASSQVAGNQYEQYF

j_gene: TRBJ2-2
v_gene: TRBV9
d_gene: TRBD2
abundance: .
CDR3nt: TGTGCCAGCAGCGTAGCGGGAGGGTCCGGGGAGCTGTTTTTT
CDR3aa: CASSVAGGSGELFF

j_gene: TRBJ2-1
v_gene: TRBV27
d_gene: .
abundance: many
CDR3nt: TGTGCCAGCAGTTGGGCCTCGAGGGCTGAGCAGTTCTTC
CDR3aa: CASSWASRAEQFF

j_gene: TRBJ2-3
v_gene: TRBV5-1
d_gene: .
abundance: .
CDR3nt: TGCGCCAGCAGCTTTGGGCCCTCAGATACGCAGTATTTT
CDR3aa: CASSFGPSDTQYF

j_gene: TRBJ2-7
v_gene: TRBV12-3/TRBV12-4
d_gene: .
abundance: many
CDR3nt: TGTGCCAGCAGTTCTATGAATCGCCACGAGCAGTACTTC
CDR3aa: CASSSMNRHEQYF

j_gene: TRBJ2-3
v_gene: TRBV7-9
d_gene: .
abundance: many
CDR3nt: TGTGCCAGCAGCTTACGAGATACGGCGCCGAAGGAGAACCCCACAGATACGCAGTATTTT
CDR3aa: CASSLRDTAPKENPTDTQYF

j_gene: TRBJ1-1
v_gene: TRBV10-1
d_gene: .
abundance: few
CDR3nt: TGCGCCAGCAGTGCGGACGGTCTAGAAAGGAACACTGAAGCTTTCTTT
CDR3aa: CASSADGLERNTEAFF

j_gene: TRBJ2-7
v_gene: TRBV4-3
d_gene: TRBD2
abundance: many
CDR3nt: TGCGCCAGCAGCCAAGCGGCTAGCGGGAGTTGGGAGCAGTACTTC
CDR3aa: CASSQAASGSWEQYF

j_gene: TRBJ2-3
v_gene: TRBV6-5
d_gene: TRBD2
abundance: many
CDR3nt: TGTGCCAGCAGTTACAGCCGTAGCGGGAGAGGTACAGATACGCAGTATTTT
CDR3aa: CASSYSRSGRGTDTQYF

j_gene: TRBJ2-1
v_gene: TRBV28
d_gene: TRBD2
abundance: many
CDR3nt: TGTGCCAGCACCACCCGACTAGCGGGAGGGCCAGTTGAGCAGTTCTTC
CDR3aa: CASTTRLAGGPVEQFF

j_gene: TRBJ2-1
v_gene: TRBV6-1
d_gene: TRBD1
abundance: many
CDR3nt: TGTGCCAGCAGTCCAATCCGGGACAGGTCGGACAATGAGCAGTTCTTC
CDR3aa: CASSPIRDRSDNEQFF

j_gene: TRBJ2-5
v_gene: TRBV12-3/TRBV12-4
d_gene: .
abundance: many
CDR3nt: TGTGCCAGCGAGGACCGGGGACAAGAGACCCAGTACTTC
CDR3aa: CASEDRGQETQYF

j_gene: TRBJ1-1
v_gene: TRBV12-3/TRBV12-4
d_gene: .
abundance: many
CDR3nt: TGTGCCAGCAGCCCCCGGCCGATAGTAAACACTGAAGCTTTCTTT
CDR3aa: CASSPRPIVNTEAFF

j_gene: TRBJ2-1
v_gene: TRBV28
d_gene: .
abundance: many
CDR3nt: TGTGCCAGCAGGAATAGACAGTACAATGAGCAGTTCTTC
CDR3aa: CASRNRQYNEQFF

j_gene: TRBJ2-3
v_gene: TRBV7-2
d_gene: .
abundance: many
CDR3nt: TGTGCCAGCAGCTTATCGGGGAGTATAACCACAGATACGCAGTATTTT
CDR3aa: CASSLSGSITTDTQYF

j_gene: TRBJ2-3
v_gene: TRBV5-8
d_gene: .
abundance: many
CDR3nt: TGTGCCAGCAGCTTAAGACAGACTAGCACAGATACGCAGTATTTT
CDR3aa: CASSLRQTSTDTQYF

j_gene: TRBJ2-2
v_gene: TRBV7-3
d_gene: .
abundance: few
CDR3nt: TGTGCCAGCAGCTTCAAAGAGGGGGAGATGAACACCGGGGAGCTGTTTTTT
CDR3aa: CASSFKEGEMNTGELFF

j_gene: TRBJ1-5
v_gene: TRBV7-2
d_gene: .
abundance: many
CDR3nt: TGTGCCAGCAGCTTAGATCATGCAGGGTCCAATCAGCCCCAGCATTTT
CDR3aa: CASSLDHAGSNQPQHF

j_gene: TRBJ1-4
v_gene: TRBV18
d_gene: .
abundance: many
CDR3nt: TGTGCCAGCTCACCAGGGGTAGCCCGGGAAAAACTGTTTTTT
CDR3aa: CASSPGVAREKLFF

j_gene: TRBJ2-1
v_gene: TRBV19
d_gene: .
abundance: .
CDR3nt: TGTGCCAGTAAACAAACTGGCGCCCCCTCCTACAATGAGCAGTTCTTC
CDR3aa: CASKQTGAPSYNEQFF

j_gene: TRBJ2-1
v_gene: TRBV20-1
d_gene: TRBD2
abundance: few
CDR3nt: TGCAGTGCTGGAGGGACTAGGTCTGCCTATGAGCAGTTCTTC
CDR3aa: CSAGGTRSAYEQFF

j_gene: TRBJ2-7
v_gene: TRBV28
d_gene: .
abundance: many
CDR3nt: TGTGCCAGCAGTGGAGACCGGCGGCCCGAGCAGTACTTC
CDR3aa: CASSGDRRPEQYF

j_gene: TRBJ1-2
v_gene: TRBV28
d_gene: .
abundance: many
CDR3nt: TGTGCCAGCAGTACAATAAGAGCGGGGCGGAAAGGCTACACCTTC
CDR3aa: CASSTIRAGRKGYTF

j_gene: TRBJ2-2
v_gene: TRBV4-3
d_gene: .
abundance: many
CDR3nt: TGCGCCAGCAGCCAAGTCGTGGCGGGGACCGGGGAGCTGTTTTTT
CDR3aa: CASSQVVAGTGELFF

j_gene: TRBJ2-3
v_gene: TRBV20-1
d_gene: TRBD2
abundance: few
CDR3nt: TGCAGTGCAGACGGGACTAGCGGCCTTGGGGATACGCAGTATTTT
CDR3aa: CSADGTSGLGDTQYF

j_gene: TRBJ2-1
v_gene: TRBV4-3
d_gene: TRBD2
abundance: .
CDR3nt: TGCGCCAGCAGCCCAAGCCTAGCGGGAGGGAACAATGAGCAGTTCTTC
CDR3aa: CASSPSLAGGNNEQFF

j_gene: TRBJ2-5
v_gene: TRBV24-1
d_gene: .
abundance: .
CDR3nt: TGTGCCACCATGCAGGGAGAGACCCAGTACTTC
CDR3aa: CATMQGETQYF

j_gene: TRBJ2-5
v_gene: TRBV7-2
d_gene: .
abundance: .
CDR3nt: TGTGCCAGCAGCTTCAGTTCAATCAGCGGAGCGGAGACCCAGTACTTC
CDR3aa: CASSFSSISGAETQYF

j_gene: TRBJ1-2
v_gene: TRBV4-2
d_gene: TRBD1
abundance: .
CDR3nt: TGTGCCAGCAGCCAAAGGGACAGGGGGAACTATGGCTACACCTTC
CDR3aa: CASSQRDRGNYGYTF

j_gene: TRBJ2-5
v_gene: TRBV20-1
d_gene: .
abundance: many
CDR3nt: TGCAGTGCTAGAGTCCGGGGGTGGTACCAAGAGACCCAGTACTTC
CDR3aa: CSARVRGWYQETQYF

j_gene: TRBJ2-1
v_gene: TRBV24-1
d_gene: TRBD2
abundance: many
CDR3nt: TGTGCCACCAGTGTACGCGGGAGGGCCCATGAGCAGTTCTTC
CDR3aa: CATSVRGRAHEQFF

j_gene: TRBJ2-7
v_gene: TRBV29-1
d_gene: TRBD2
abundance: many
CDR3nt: TGCAGCGTTGCGTTGGGACTAGCGGGAGTCGAGCAGTACTTC
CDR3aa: CSVALGLAGVEQYF

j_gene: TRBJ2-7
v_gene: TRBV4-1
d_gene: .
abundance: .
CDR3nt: TGCGCCAGCAGCCATCGCCCCCATCTGGACGAGCAGTACTTC
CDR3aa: CASSHRPHLDEQYF

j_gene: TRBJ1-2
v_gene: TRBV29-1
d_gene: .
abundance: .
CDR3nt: TGCAGCGTTGTGGTAGGGCACTATGGCTACACCTTC
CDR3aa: CSVVVGHYGYTF

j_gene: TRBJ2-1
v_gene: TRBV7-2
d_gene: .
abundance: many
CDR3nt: TGTGCCAGCAGCTTATCGTCTAATGAGCAGTTCTTC
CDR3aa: CASSLSSNEQFF

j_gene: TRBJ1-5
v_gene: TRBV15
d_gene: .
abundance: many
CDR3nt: TGTGCCACCAGTTTGGTGGGGACCCCAGTGGGCAATCAGCCCCAGCATTTT
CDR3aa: CATSLVGTPVGNQPQHF

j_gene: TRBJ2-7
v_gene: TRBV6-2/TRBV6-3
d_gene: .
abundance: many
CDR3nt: TGTGCCAGCAATATCGGGACTTTTTCCTACGAGCAGTACTTC
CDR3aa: CASNIGTFSYEQYF

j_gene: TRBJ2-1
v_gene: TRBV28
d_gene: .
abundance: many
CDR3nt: TGTGCCAGCAGTTCTCCGGGACTGGATTACAATGAGCAGTTCTTC
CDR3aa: CASSSPGLDYNEQFF

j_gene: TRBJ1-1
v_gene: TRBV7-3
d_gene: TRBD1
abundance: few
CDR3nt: TGTGCCAGCAGCCTAGAGGGACAGCCCTCCGCCGCTTTCTTT
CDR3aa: CASSLEGQPSAAFF

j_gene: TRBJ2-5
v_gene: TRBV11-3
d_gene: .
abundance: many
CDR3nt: TGTGCCAGCACCAAGGACAGCCTAAGTTCCCCGTACTTC
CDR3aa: CASTKDSLSSPYF

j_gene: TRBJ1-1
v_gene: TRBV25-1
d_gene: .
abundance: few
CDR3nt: TGTGCCAGCGGGGTTCGGGGGCGGACTGAAGCTTTCTTT
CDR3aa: CASGVRGRTEAFF

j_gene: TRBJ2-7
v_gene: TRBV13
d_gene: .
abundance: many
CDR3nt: TGTGCCAGCAGCGACGTGGGCATCTATCACGAGCAGTACTTC
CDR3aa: CASSDVGIYHEQYF

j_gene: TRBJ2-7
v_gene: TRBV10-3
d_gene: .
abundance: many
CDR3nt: TGTGCCATCAGTGAGTCGAGCAGGGCAGAACTATCCTACGAGCAGTACTTC
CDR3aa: CAISESSRAELSYEQYF

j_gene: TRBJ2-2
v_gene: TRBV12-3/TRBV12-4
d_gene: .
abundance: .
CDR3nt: TGTGCCAGCAGTTTATTTTCTGCCGGGGAGCTGTTTTTT
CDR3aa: CASSLFSAGELFF

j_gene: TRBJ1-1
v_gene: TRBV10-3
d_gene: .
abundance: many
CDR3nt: TGTGCCATCAGTGTCCAGCCCAACACTGAAGCTTTCTTT
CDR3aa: CAISVQPNTEAFF

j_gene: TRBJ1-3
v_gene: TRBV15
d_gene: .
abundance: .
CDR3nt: TGTGCCACCAGCAGAGATCGACCAGGTGCTTCTGGAAACACCATATATTTT
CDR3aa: CATSRDRPGASGNTIYF